This note documents a single T cell receptor (beta chain) sequence. The CDR3 is made up of 16 amino acids. Deletions cut 6 bases from V and 7 bases from J, with 21 bases between. The V gene's germline CDR1 is LNHDA and CDR2 SQIVND (reference sequence). Enrollment of patients from Seattle took place during active infection, with longitudinal follow-up. Original analysis: Estimation of nucleated cell counts relied on the amplification of reference gene primers. Only in-frame clones appear in the TCRdb table, and some are missing; sequencing was by immunoSEQ multiplex PCR. The DNA gave D and trimming, while V, J and clone size come from that table. The sample has under 350,000 clones, around nine tenths seen once. The data stem from a study of blood T cell repertoires in COVID-19. Overall study context: Researchers got acute and convalescent COVID-19 samples from the United States, Italy and Spain. From T cells, B-cell-depleted T cells, or PBMCs came the material, which was cDNA or gDNA.

The chain recombines TRBV19 with TRBJ1-4, with D perhaps TRBD1 (5 bases). Input material: peripheral blood. The receptor was derived from a woman aged 25 to 39 with COVID-19, enrolled during active disease. CDR3 in DNA: TGTGCCAGTAGCAACTACAGGAACCCAAACGGTGAAAAACTGTTTTTT. Protein product: CASSNYRNPNGEKLFF.